This T cell receptor beta chain was recorded in a study of blood T cells in healthy people across ages (dated by TCRdb to between 2014 and 2017). Looking at the study overall: In model experiments, template switching captured about one uniquely barcoded TCR beta cDNA molecule for every two T cells. To avoid experimental bias, donors of different ages were randomly spread across the sequencing lanes. The study measured age-related changes in TCR beta repertoire diversity using deep sequencing normalized with unique cDNA molecular identifiers. Four age groups were formed from the donors: young (average approximately 15 years), middle-aged (approximately 40), aged (62) and long-lived (less than 85). Two additional independent replicas of 1 million unique cDNA reads from the same blood draw were analyzed for two donors (one aged 18 to 30 and one aged 80 or older).

Study-level results and caveats: The CMV infection status of donors was not known, potentially confounding age-related changes in expanded clonotypes. Since profiling was done on bulk unsorted PBMCs, naive and antigen-experienced compartments could not be conclusively compared. As age increased, observed TCR beta diversity per million T cells dropped in a roughly linear way, and a significant reduction was already evident by age around 41. Total diversity estimates from one million sequenced T cells were considered lower bounds and underestimates. Compared with the aged group, more naive CD4+ T cells, fewer expanded clones and increased TCR diversity were shown by the long-lived group, suggesting age selection. Observed TCR beta diversity correlated strongly with the percentage of naive T cells measured by flow cytometry.

The roughly 39 donors, aged about 6 to 95 years, were systemically healthy Caucasian individuals from Russia. Approximately 9.3 milliliters of peripheral blood were drawn from each donor into EDTA-treated Vacutainer tubes. Ficoll-Paque density-gradient centrifugation was used to isolate PBMCs, with at least 6.5 million per sample. Total RNA was extracted from PBMCs with Trizol reagent, with at least 6 micrograms obtained per sample. Naive CD45RAhigh/CD27high T cell percentages were measured by flow cytometry on a PBMC aliquot from every donor. The CDR3 covers 16 residues, taking in both the cysteine and the phenylalanine. The read is trimmed to its CDR3 DNA, 48 bases read in frame from base 1. The germline V gene yields SQVTM for CDR1 and ANQGSEA for CDR2. The method was 5' RACE. For sequencing, an Illumina HiSeq 2500 was employed. The second PCR ran for roughly 6 to 11 cycles and used a J-beta primer mix along with a sample-barcoded 5' primer. A template-switch 5' adaptor carrying 12 random nucleotides introduced a unique molecular identifier onto each TCR beta cDNA molecule. Each sample yielded at least 3 million CDR3-containing paired-end reads. All of the RNA was converted into first-strand cDNA using the Mint cDNA synthesis kit, with a TRBC-specific oligonucleotide serving as the primer. Following uracil-DNA glycosylase treatment, a first 18-cycle PCR with universal primers M1SS and BC2_uni_R was performed on all cDNA. The paper's data handling went like this. For normalization, 1 million high-quality reads were randomly selected from each sample, with every read carrying a distinct molecular identifier. Instead of being binned into consensus sequences, reads that shared molecular identifiers were thrown out. MiTCR, with a Q25 quality threshold and the strictest error-elimination algorithm, was used for CDR3 identification, clonotype clustering and error correction. Lower-bound total TCR beta diversity was estimated with a nonparametric unseen species model using Euler transformation. Starting from the raw public reads, TCRdb applied fastp trimming at Q25, assembled clones with MiXCR and retained in-frame beta chains. All rows with the same CDR3 protein become a single entry with the most common DNA and genes. The V and J calls were determined by TCRdb, not by the authors. In all, the sample holds approximately 820,000 distinct CDR3 sequences, and around two fifths of those were seen once. The ten largest clones capture roughly 19% of the sample.

About this clonotype itself: No antigen is known for it. No base qualities exist here, and no much larger clone lies one base off it.

Material: blood. The TCR was taken from a man aged 55 to 70 in good health. Recombination linked TRBV29-1 to TRBJ2-4; TRBD2 aligns with 13 central bases. Near its end, the DNA agrees better with TRBJ2-7, so the J call may be wrong. Here the CDR3 is given as CSVEGTSGGGTYEQYF. DNA sequence: TGCAGCGTTGAAGGTACTAGCGGGGGGGGGACCTACGAGCAGTACTTC.